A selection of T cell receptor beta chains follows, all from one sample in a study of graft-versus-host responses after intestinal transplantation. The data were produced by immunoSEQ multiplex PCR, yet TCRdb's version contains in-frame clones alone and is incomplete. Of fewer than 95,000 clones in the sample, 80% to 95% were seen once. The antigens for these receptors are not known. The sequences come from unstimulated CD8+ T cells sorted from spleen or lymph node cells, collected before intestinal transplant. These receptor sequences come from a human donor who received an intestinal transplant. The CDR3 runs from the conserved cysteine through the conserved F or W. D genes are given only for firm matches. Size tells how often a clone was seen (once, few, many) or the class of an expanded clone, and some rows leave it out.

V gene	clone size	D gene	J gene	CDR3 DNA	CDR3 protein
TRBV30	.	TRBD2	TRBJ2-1	TGTGCCTGGAGAACCGGACTAGCGGGGTACAATGAGCAGTTCTTC	CAWRTGLAGYNEQFF
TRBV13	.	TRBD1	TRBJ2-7	TGTGCCAGCAGCCCCCGGACAGGGCTTACCTACGAGCAGTACTTC	CASSPRTGLTYEQYF
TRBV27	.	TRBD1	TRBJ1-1	TGTGCCAGCAGTCTTGGGACAGGGGGTGGCACTGAAGCTTTCTTT	CASSLGTGGGTEAFF
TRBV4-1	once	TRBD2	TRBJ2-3	TGCGCCAGCAGCTCGGGACTAGCGGGAGATACGCAGTATTTT	CASSSGLAGDTQYF
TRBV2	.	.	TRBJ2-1	TGTGCCAGCAGTGATCAGTTGGCCAATGAGCAGTTCTTC	CASSDQLANEQFF
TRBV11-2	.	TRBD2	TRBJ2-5	TGTGCCAGCAGCTTAGTAAGCGGGGGAGAGACCCAGTACTTC	CASSLVSGGETQYF
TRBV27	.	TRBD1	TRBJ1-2	TGTGCCAGCAGTTTCGGCGAAAGGGGGCATGGCTACACCTTC	CASSFGERGHGYTF
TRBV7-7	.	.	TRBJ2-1	TGTGCCAGCAGCTTAGGCTTCCGGGATGAGTCCTACAATGAGCAGTTCTTC	CASSLGFRDESYNEQFF
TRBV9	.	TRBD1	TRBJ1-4	TGTGCCAGCAGCGTAGGGGACAGGTCTGAGGAAAAACTGTTTTTT	CASSVGDRSEEKLFF
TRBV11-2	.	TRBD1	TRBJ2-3	TGTGCCAGCAGCTTAGGACAGGGTGGGCTCTATACGCAGTATTTT	CASSLGQGGLYTQYF
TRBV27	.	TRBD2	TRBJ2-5	TGTGCCAGCAGCAGGACTAGCGGGAGTACGGCTCTAGGGGAGGGCCAAGAGACCCAGTACTTC	CASSRTSGSTALGEGQETQYF
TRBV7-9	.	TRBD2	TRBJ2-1	TGTGCCAGCGTACTAGCGGCCCACAATGAGCAGTTCTTC	CASVLAAHNEQFF
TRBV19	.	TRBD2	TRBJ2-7	TGTGCCAGTAGTGCCGAGACTAGCGGGGGTCTCTACGAGCAGTACTTC	CASSAETSGGLYEQYF
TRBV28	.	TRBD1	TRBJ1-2	TGTGCCAGCAGTCCCCTGGGACAGGGTAGCGGCTACACCTTC	CASSPLGQGSGYTF
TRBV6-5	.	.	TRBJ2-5	TGTGCCAGCAGCCCCTCCCTCGGGGTGAAAGAGACCCAGTACTTC	CASSPSLGVKETQYF
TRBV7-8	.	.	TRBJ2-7	TGTGCCAGCAGCTTTTACGTTGTACACTCTAGCTCCTACGAGCAGTACTTC	CASSFYVVHSSSYEQYF
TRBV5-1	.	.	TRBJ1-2	TGCGCCAGCAGCTTGGAGGGGGAATATGGCTACACCTTC	CASSLEGEYGYTF
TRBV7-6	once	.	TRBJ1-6	TGTGCCAGCAGCCCCGCCCGGGCCTATAATTCACCCCTCCACTTT	CASSPARAYNSPLHF
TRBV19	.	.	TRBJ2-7	TGTGCCAGTAGTATTGGGCCTAGCGCGTCCTACGAGCAGTACTTC	CASSIGPSASYEQYF
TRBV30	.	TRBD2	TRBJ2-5	TGTGCCTGGACTGGGACTAGCGGGACCCAGTACTTC	CAWTGTSGTQYF
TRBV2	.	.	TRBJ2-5	TGTGCCAGCAGTGAGTCCCTGCTACAAGAGACCCAGTACTTC	CASSESLLQETQYF
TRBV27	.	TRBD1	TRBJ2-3	TGTGCCAGCAGTTATTTGGACAGGATGCACACAGATACGCAGTATTTT	CASSYLDRMHTDTQYF
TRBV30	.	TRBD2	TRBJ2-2	TGTGCCTGGAGTGACGCTAGCGGGATTGACGGGGAGCTGTTTTTT	CAWSDASGIDGELFF
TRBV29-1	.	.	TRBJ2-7	TGCAGCGTTGAAATGAGCTTCGGGGGCGAGCAGTACTTC	CSVEMSFGGEQYF
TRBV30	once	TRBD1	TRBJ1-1	TGTGCCTGGACCAGGGGGGCCACTGAAGCTTTCTTT	CAWTRGATEAFF
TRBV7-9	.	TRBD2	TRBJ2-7	TGTGCCAGCAGCCCTCGGGGGGACGAGCAGTACTTC	CASSPRGDEQYF
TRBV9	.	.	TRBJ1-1	TGTGCCAGCAGTACCACCGGGACAAACACTGAAGCTTTCTTT	CASSTTGTNTEAFF
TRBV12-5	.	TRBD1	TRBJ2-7	TGTGCTAGTGGTTCCACGGACAGGGGGCATTATCGCGAGCAGTACTTC	CASGSTDRGHYREQYF
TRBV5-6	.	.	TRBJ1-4	TGTGCCACCTCGGAGACGACTAATGAAAAACTGTTTTTT	CATSETTNEKLFF
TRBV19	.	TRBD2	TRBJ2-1	TGTGCCAGTAGTATTCGGGGGGAGAACTACAATGAGCAGTTCTTC	CASSIRGENYNEQFF
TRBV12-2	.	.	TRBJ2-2	TGTGCAAGTCGCTTAGGGGAGCCGGGACTAGCGGGAGTAAGGACCGGGGAGCTGTTTTTT	CASRLGEPGLAGVRTGELFF
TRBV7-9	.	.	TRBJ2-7	TGTGCCAGCAGCGGGGGCGGATCCTACGAGCAGTACTTC	CASSGGGSYEQYF
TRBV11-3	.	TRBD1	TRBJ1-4	TGTGCCAGCAGCAGCAGGGACAGGGGAACTAATGAAAAACTGTTTTTT	CASSSRDRGTNEKLFF
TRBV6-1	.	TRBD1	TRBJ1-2	TGTGCCAGCAGTGAATCGACAGGGGGCGGGGGCTACACCTTC	CASSESTGGGGYTF
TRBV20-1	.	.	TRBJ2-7	TGCAGTGCTACGACAGGCTACGAGCAGTACTTC	CSATTGYEQYF